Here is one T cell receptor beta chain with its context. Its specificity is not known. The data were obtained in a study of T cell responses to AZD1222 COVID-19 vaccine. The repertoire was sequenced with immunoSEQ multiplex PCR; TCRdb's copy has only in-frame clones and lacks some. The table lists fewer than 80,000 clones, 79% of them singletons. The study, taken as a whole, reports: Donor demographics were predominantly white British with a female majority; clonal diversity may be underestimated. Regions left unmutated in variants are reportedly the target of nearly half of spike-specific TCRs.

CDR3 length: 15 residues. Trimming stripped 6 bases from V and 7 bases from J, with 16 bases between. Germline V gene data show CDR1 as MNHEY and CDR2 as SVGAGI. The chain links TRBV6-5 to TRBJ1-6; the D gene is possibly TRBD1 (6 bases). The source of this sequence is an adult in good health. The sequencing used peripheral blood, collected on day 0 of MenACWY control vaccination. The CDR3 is CASRVSGGANSPLHF. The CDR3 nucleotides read TGTGCCAGCAGAGTCTCGGGGGGCGCGAATTCACCCCTCCACTTT.